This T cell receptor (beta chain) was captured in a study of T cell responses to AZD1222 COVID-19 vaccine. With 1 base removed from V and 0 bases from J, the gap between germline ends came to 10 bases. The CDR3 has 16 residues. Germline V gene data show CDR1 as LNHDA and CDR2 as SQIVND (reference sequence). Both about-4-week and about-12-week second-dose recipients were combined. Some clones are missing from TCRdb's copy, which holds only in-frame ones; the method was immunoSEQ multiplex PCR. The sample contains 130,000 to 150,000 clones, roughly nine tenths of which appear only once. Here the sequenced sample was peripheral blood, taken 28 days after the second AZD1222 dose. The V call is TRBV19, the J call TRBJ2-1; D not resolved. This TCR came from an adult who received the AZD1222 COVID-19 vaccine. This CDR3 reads CASSIVRPHSYNEQFF. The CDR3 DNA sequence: TGTGCCAGTAGTATAGTTCGGCCTCACTCCTACAATGAGCAGTTCTTC. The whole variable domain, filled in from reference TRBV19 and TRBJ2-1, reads DGGITQSPKYLFRKEGQNVTLSCEQNLNHDAMYWYRQDPGQGLRLIYYSQIVNDFQKGDIAEGYSVSREKKESFPLTVTSAQKNPTAFYLCASSIVRPHSYNEQFFGPGTRLTVL.